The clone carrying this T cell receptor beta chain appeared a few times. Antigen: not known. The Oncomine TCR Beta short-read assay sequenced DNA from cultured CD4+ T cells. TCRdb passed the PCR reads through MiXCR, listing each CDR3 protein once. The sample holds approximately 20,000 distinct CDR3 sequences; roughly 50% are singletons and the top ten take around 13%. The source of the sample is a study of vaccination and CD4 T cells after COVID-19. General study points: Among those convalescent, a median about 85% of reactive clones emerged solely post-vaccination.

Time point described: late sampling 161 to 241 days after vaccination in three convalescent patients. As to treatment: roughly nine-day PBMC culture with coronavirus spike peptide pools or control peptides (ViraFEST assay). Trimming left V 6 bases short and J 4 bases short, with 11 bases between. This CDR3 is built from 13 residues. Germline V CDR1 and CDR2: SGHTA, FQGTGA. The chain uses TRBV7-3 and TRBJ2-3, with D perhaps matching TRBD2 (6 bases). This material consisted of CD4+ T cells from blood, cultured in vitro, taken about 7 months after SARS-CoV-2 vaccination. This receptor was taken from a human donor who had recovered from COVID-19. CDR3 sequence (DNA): TGTGCCAGCAGGGAGTGGGAGGCAGATACGCAGTATTTT. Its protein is CASREWEADTQYF.